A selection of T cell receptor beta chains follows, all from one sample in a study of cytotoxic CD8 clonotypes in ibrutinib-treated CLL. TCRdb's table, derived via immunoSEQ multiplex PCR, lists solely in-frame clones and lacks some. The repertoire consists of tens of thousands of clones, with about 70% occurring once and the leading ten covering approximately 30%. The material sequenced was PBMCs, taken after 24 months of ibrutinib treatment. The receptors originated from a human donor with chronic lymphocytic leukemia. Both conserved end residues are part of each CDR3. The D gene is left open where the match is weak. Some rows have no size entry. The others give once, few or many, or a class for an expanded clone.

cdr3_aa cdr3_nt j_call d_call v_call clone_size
CASSDSLTEAFF TGTGCCAGCAGCGACAGTCTGACTGAAGCTTTCTTT TRBJ1-1 - TRBV5-4 once
CASSPGQSNYGYTF TGCGCCAGCAGCCCGGGACAGTCTAACTATGGCTACACCTTC TRBJ1-2 TRBD1 TRBV5-1 -
CATSRDIVEKLFF TGTGCCACCAGCAGAGATATTGTGGAAAAACTGTTTTTT TRBJ1-4 - TRBV15 -
CASSFRGTEAFF TGTGCCAGCAGCTTTCGGGGAACTGAAGCTTTCTTT TRBJ1-1 - TRBV5-4 -
CASSQDRATDTQYF TGTGCCAGCAGCCAAGATCGGGCAACAGATACGCAGTATTTT TRBJ2-3 - TRBV4-2 -
CASSGDLKSTDTQYF TGTGCCAGCTCAGGGGACCTAAAAAGCACAGATACGCAGTATTTT TRBJ2-3 - TRBV18 -
CASSSPTVGNEAFF TGTGCCAGCAGCTCACCCACGGTAGGGAATGAAGCTTTCTTT TRBJ1-1 - TRBV27 -
CASSYSTPGVGTF TGTGCCAGCAGTTACTCAACACCGGGGGTGGGGACCTTC TRBJ1-2 - TRBV6-5 -
CASSYFGGDTDTQYF TGTGCCAGCAGTTATTTTGGGGGGGACACAGATACGCAGTATTTT TRBJ2-3 TRBD2 TRBV6-5 -
CATSRGLAGGDTQYF TGTGCCACCAGCAGAGGACTAGCGGGGGGAGATACGCAGTATTTT TRBJ2-3 TRBD2 TRBV15 -
CATTLQGINEQYF TGTGCCACGACATTACAGGGAATTAACGAGCAGTACTTC TRBJ2-7 - TRBV6-6 medium-sized
CASSVVPGLASGELFF TGTGCCAGCAGCGTAGTCCCGGGGCTTGCCTCCGGGGAGCTGTTTTTT TRBJ2-2 - TRBV9 -
CASSQYVAGSSYNSPLHF TGCGCCAGCAGTCAATACGTGGCAGGGAGCTCCTATAATTCACCCCTCCACTTT TRBJ1-6 - TRBV23-1 -
CASSLGGVHTGELFF TGTGCCAGCAGCTTGGGAGGGGTACACACCGGGGAGCTGTTTTTT TRBJ2-2 - TRBV5-5 -
CASSLSQGYQPQHF TGTGCCAGCAGCTTGTCGCAGGGATATCAGCCCCAGCATTTT TRBJ1-5 - TRBV5-6 -
CASRRQGGLYNSPLHF TGTGCCAGCCGCCGACAGGGTGGTCTCTATAATTCACCCCTCCACTTT TRBJ1-6 TRBD1 TRBV25-1 -
CASQGTQGNTIYF TGTGCCTCTCAGGGTACGCAAGGAAACACCATATATTTT TRBJ1-3 - TRBV30 -
CASSLKLAGGDTQYF TGCGCCAGCAGCCTAAAGTTAGCGGGGGGTGATACGCAGTATTTT TRBJ2-3 TRBD2 TRBV5-1 few
CASVTTLTGGLYEQYF TGTGCCAGCGTCACCACCTTGACAGGGGGCCTCTACGAGCAGTACTTC TRBJ2-7 TRBD1 TRBV5-8 -
CASSIGGTTSRVLFF TGTGCCAGTAGTATAGGGGGGACTACAAGCCGGGTGCTGTTTTTT TRBJ2-2 TRBD2 TRBV19 few
CASSKGRDRSYNEQFF TGTGCCAGCAGCAAGGGCCGGGACAGATCCTACAATGAGCAGTTCTTC TRBJ2-1 TRBD1 TRBV5-4 few
CASSLELRLGELFF TGTGCCAGCAGCTTAGAGTTGCGGCTCGGGGAGCTGTTTTTT TRBJ2-2 - TRBV11-2 -
CASRQGAMNTEAFF TGTGCCAGCAGACAGGGGGCGATGAACACTGAAGCTTTCTTT TRBJ1-1 TRBD1 TRBV27 -